These 26 T cell receptor beta chains share one sample of origin, sequenced in a study of T-cell memory formation after mild COVID-19. TCRdb passed the 5' RACE reads through MiXCR, listing each CDR3 protein once. The sample lists about 430,000 distinct CDR3 sequences, under 20% occurring once. Source material: PBMCs or a T cell subset sorted from them (not recorded which). Receptor source: a young man who had mild COVID-19 (a few samples of this study predate the infection). Cell type and time point are not known.

Comments on this clonotype: A far larger clone is one base from this, pointing to a likely read error. The rearrangement links TRBV7-3 to TRBJ1-1, with D tentatively TRBD1 (5 bases). Looked up from germline, CDR1 is SGHTA and CDR2 is FQGTGA. The CDR3 totals 13 residues. The CDR3 region has the DNA TGTGCCAGCAGCTTAGGGGGGAACCCTGAAGCTTTCTTT. This sequence encodes CASSLGGNPEAFF.

This rearrangement joins TRBV5-1 to TRBJ2-1, with 8 bases that match TRBD2. V lost 5 bases and J lost 4; bases outside the gene matches: 8. CDR3 length: 15 amino acids. Germline CDR1 SGHRS, CDR2 YFSETQ. The DNA for the CDR3 is TGCGCCAGCAGTCCCCCGGGGGGGGCTTACAATGAGCAGTTCTTC. It specifies CASSPPGGAYNEQFF.

The chain uses TRBV5-1 and TRBJ1-6; TRBD1 matches 10 bases. The CDR3 totals 18 residues. Germline-derived CDR1 and CDR2 are SGHRS and YFSETQ. V shed 3 bases and J 2 bases; nucleotides not matched to a gene: 8. DNA of the CDR3: TGCGCCAGCAGCTCCCACCGGACAGGGGGGACCTATAATTCACCCCTCCACTTT. It is translated as CASSSHRTGGTYNSPLHF.

V usage is TRBV25-1 and J usage is TRBJ2-3; 8 positions match TRBD2. The CDR3 runs to 16 residues. The ends lost 5 bases at V and 1 base at J; junction bases unmatched: 8. Germline CDR1 reads MGHDK; CDR2 reads SYGVNS. The CDR3 sequence is CASSPLSGGRTDTQYF. In nucleotides, the CDR3 is TGTGCCAGCAGTCCCCTATCGGGGGGGCGCACAGATACGCAGTATTTT.

This clonotype was detected many times. The genes are TRBV20-1 and TRBJ1-1; D not resolved. This CDR3 comprises 10 residues. CDR1 DFQATT and CDR2 SNEGSKA come from the germline V gene (reference sequence). V gave up 3 bases and J gave up 5 bases, with 4 bases separating them. Here the CDR3 reads CSARRTEAFF. DNA of the CDR3: TGCAGTGCTAGGCGGACTGAAGCTTTCTTT.

J is TRBJ1-5 and V is TRBV6-1, with D possibly matching TRBD1 (5 bases). V lost 7 bases and J 7 bases, leaving 20 bases between the germline ends. Germline loops: CDR1 MNHNS, CDR2 SASEGT. The CDR3 is 15 residues long. The CDR3 loop is CASMGSYGAGQPQHF. DNA of the CDR3: TGTGCCAGCATGGGGTCTTATGGGGCAGGACAGCCCCAGCATTTT.

The rearrangement uses TRBV7-2 and TRBJ2-7; D gene uncertain. V was clipped by 1 base and J by 0 bases, with 13 bases between them. Germline V gives CDR1 SGHTA, CDR2 FQGNSA. The CDR3 covers 16 residues. The CDR3 DNA follows: TGTGCCAGCAGCTTAGGGGCCACGTTGAGCTCCTACGAGCAGTACTTC. Translating it yields CASSLGATLSSYEQYF.

The chain combines TRBV6-2 or TRBV6-3 with TRBJ2-1, with 7 positions matching TRBD1. Per the germline V gene, CDR1 is MNHEY and CDR2 is SVGEGT. The CDR3 consists of 16 residues. V was clipped by 0 bases and J by 5 bases; unmatched bases: 7. CDR3 in amino acids: CASSYSGTDTNNEQFF. CDR3 DNA: TGTGCCAGCAGTTACTCGGGGACAGATACTAACAATGAGCAGTTCTTC.

The V call is TRBV5-4, the J call TRBJ2-7; D gene unclear. With 4 bases removed from V and 2 bases from J, the gap between germline ends came to 13 bases. Germline V gene lookup returns CDR1 SGHNT and CDR2 YYREEE (reference sequence). The CDR3 length is 14 residues. The CDR3 region is CASSRPGETYEQYF. CDR3 coding DNA: TGTGCCAGCAGCCGACCAGGAGAAACCTACGAGCAGTACTTC.

This chain connects TRBV7-2 to TRBJ1-2; 7 nucleotides line up with TRBD1. CDR3 size: 15 residues. V lost 5 bases, J lost 8 bases, and 14 bases stayed unmatched. Germline V gives CDR1 SGHTA, CDR2 FQGNSA. Here the CDR3 DNA reads TGTGCCAGCAGCCCCCAGGCCCGACAGGGATTCGGCTACACCTTC. It specifies CASSPQARQGFGYTF.

This clonotype was seen more than once but under ten times. The gene calls are TRBV10-3 and TRBJ2-4; TRBD1 matches at 8 bases. Trimming at V came to 2 bases and at J to 0 bases, leaving 12 bases not matched to a gene. The CDR3 has 19 residues. The germline V gene has CDR1 ENHRY and CDR2 SYGVKD. The CDR3 loop is CAISEETGEPASAKNIQYF. The CDR3 DNA follows: TGTGCCATCAGTGAGGAGACAGGGGAACCGGCCTCAGCCAAAAACATTCAGTACTTC.

V gene TRBV7-2 combines with J gene TRBJ1-1; a weak D match, TRBD1 (5 bases). Germline CDR1 is SGHTA and CDR2 is FQGNSA. Trimming pared 1 base from V and 1 base from J, leaving 10 bases between. The CDR3 contains 15 residues. The CDR3 DNA follows: TGTGCCAGCAGCTTAGTCTGGGGCCAGAACACTGAAGCTTTCTTT. This sequence encodes CASSLVWGQNTEAFF.

This clonotype has just a few counts. V is TRBV5-4 and J is TRBJ2-1; possible D gene TRBD2, 6 bases. V lost 2 bases, J lost 6 bases, and 18 bases lay in between. From germline, CDR1 is SGHNT and CDR2 YYREEE (reference sequence). The CDR3 loop spans 16 amino acids. Here the CDR3 DNA reads TGTGCCAGCAGCTTACTAGGCGGGGTGGGGGTCAATGAGCAGTTCTTC. Its translation: CASSLLGGVGVNEQFF.

The chain carries TRBV5-1 and TRBJ2-3; D possibly uses TRBD1 or TRBD2 (6 bases each). Per germline, CDR1 SGHRS and CDR2 YFSETQ. Between the trimmed V and J ends, which lost 4 bases and 2 bases, there was a span of 11 bases. The CDR3 runs to 14 residues. CDR3 in amino acids: CASSPGGDTDTQYF. CDR3 bases: TGCGCCAGCAGCCCCGGGGGCGACACAGATACGCAGTATTTT.

Worth noting for this clonotype: Just one base apart from a much larger clone, this may be a read error. The V and J genes are TRBV15 and TRBJ2-2; perhaps TRBD2 as D (5 bases). In germline, CDR1 is LNHNV, CDR2 YYDKDF (reference sequence). The CDR3 is 15 residues long. The CDR3 here is CATSRDLREAGEMFF. In DNA, the CDR3 is TGTGCCACCAGCAGAGATTTGAGGGAAGCCGGGGAGATGTTTTTT.

This clonotype occurred many times. The genes are TRBV18 and TRBJ2-7; unclear D gene. The CDR3 totals 12 residues. V was trimmed by 5 bases and J by 3 bases, leaving 8 bases between them. The germline CDR1 and CDR2 sequences are KGHSH and LQKENI. CDR3 loop: CASSTSGYEQYF. The CDR3 nucleotides read TGTGCCAGCTCAACCTCAGGCTACGAGCAGTACTTC.

This clonotype has a handful of counts. The gene calls are TRBV11-2 and TRBJ1-2, with TRBD1 as a possible D gene (5 bases). The CDR3 length is 13 residues. V was cut by 7 bases and J by 4 bases, with 13 bases left in between. The V gene's germline CDR1 is SGHAT and CDR2 FQNNGV. The CDR3 loop reads CASTSGRTYGYTF. Written as DNA, the CDR3 is TGTGCCAGCACCTCAGGGAGGACCTATGGCTACACCTTC.

The rearrangement links TRBV3-1 to TRBJ2-5, with unresolved D. Germline CDR1 LGHDT, CDR2 YNNKEL (reference sequence). The V and J ends lost 0 bases and 5 bases respectively, with 10 bases between them. The CDR3 is 14 amino acids. CDR3 DNA: TGTGCCAGCAGCCAAGATGGACGTCGGGAGACCCAGTACTTC. Translation: CASSQDGRRETQYF.

J is TRBJ1-2 and V is TRBV6-2 or TRBV6-3; no firm D call. CDR1 and CDR2 (germline): MNHEY, SVGEGT. This CDR3 spans 14 amino acids. The germline V and J ends were trimmed by 4 bases and 8 bases, with 17 bases remaining between them. In DNA, the CDR3 is TGTGCCAGCAGTTCTCCGGGCCTCCCGAGAGGCTACACCTTC. It is translated as CASSSPGLPRGYTF.

This chain links TRBV7-2 with TRBJ1-2, with a tentative D call TRBD1 (5 bases). Looked up from germline, CDR1 is SGHTA and CDR2 is FQGNSA. The CDR3 has 16 amino acids. V lost 2 bases and J lost 4, with 17 bases in between. The CDR3 DNA sequence: TGTGCCAGCAGCTTATTTTCTGGCGAGGGGAGCTATGGCTACACCTTC. Translating gives CASSLFSGEGSYGYTF.

This clonotype was found many times. V is TRBV14 and J is TRBJ2-3; D unclear. Germline CDR1 and CDR2: SGHDN and FVKESK. Trimming pared 0 bases from V and 2 bases from J, leaving 9 bases between. The CDR3 has 15 amino acids. Here the CDR3 DNA reads TGTGCCAGCAGCCAAGAGTGGCAGTCCACAGATACGCAGTATTTT. It encodes CASSQEWQSTDTQYF.

This rearrangement joins TRBV5-5 to TRBJ1-2, with D possibly matching TRBD1 (6 bases). Germline CDR1 SGHKS, CDR2 YYEKEE (reference sequence). V lost 0 bases and J 10 bases, leaving 25 bases between the germline ends. This CDR3 comprises 17 residues. The CDR3: CASSLGPLPGGDGAYTF. DNA for the CDR3: TGTGCCAGCAGCTTGGGGCCCCTCCCGGGGGGCGATGGTGCCTACACCTTC.

This clonotype was seen only once. Relative to the germline gene, one junction end is altered; a read error may explain this. The V gene is TRBV20-1, the J gene TRBJ1-5; unclear D gene. The CDR3 runs to 14 residues. CDR1 is DFQATT and CDR2 is SNEGSKA in the germline V gene (reference sequence). The CDR3 DNA follows: TGCAGTGCTAGAGACCGGCACTTTCATCAGCCCAAGCATTTT. Its translation is CSARDRHFHQPKHF.

This clonotype was observed a handful of times. The J gene is TRBJ1-1, the V gene TRBV20-1, with D perhaps matching TRBD1 (6 bases). Trimming removed 7 bases at V and 3 bases at J, with 9 bases between. CDR3 length equals 11 residues. The germline V gene has CDR1 DFQATT and CDR2 SNEGSKA (reference sequence). CDR3 region: CSGRQDTEAFF. The CDR3 nucleotides read TGCAGTGGACGACAGGACACTGAAGCTTTCTTT.

The rearrangement uses TRBV7-8 and TRBJ1-5; the match to TRBD1 covers 8 bases. V lost 4 bases and J lost 4; bases outside the gene matches: 15. The CDR3 length is 18 residues. CDR1 and CDR2 from the germline V gene are SGHVS and FQNEAQ. CDR3 residues: CASSSRQGSLMENQPQHF. Here the CDR3 DNA reads TGTGCCAGCAGCTCTAGACAGGGGAGTTTAATGGAGAATCAGCCCCAGCATTTT.

The V call is TRBV6-2 or TRBV6-3, the J call TRBJ1-2; D gene uncertain. V gave up 6 bases and J gave up 7 bases, with 12 bases separating them. CDR1 and CDR2 (germline): MNHEY, SVGEGT. This CDR3 spans 12 amino acids. The CDR3 bases are TGTGCCAGCAGCCGTCTCCGGTTTGGCTACACCTTC. This translates into CASSRLRFGYTF.